The entry that follows covers one TCR beta chain sequence. In its sample, this clonotype was seen a few times. Its recognized antigen is unknown. Per-nucleotide qualities are absent, and no much larger clonotype sits a single base away. V is reduced by 2 bases and J by 0 bases, leaving a spacing of 11 bases between them. From cysteine to phenylalanine, the CDR3 is 15 amino acids long. The retained sequence is limited to the CDR3, 45 bases, with the frame set at the first base. Reading the germline V gene gives CDR1 SGDLS and CDR2 YYNGEE. This sample is drawn from a study of response to subunit inactivated influenza vaccine (dated 2018 in TCRdb). Regarding the complete study: Deep quantitative T cell receptor repertoire profiling was used in the study to track responses to a trivalent subunit inactivated influenza vaccine.

The protocol used for the library was RT-PCR. TCRdb names Illumina HiSeq 2500 as the instrument used. TCRdb reran the public reads through fastp at Q25 and MiXCR, keeping productive beta chains. Every entry covers one CDR3 protein and lists the most common genes and DNA from its rows. For this sample there are about 480,000 distinct CDR3 sequences; approximately 12% appear just once. The biggest ten clones account for 10% to 15% of the sample. Interpreted using the paper, the time point label stands for: 45 days after influenza vaccine administration. General study outcomes and caveats: It was suggested by the authors that each seasonal influenza vaccination may recruit only a limited number of new T cells.

This material consisted of PBMCs from blood, taken around seven weeks after vaccination. This receptor chain uses TRBV9 and TRBJ2-5; the D gene is perhaps TRBD1 or TRBD2, as each covers 5 bases. The receptor comes from a man in his fifties who received an inactivated influenza vaccine. Donor details come from another sample of the same person, matched by shared clones. The DNA sequence is as follows: TGTGCCAGCAGCGTGAGAGGGACGGACCAAGAGACCCAGTACTTC. It translates as CASSVRGTDQETQYF.